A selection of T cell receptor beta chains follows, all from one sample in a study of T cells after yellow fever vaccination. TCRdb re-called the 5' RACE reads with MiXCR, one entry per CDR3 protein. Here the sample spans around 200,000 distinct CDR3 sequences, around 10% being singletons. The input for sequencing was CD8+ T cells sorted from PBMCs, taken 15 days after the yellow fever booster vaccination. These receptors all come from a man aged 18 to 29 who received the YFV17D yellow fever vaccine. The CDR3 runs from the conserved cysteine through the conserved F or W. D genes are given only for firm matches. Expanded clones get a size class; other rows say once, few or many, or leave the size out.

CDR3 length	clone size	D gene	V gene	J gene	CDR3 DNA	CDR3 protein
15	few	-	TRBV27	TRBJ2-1	TGTGCCAGCAGCGGGGGGCGAGGCTCCTACAATGAGCAGTTCTTC	CASSGGRGSYNEQFF
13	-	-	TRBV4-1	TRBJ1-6	TGCGCCAGCAACCTACCCTATAATTCACCCCTCCACTTT	CASNLPYNSPLHF
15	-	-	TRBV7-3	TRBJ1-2	TGTGCCAGCAGCTTAACTCCAGACTCTAACTATGGCTACACCTTC	CASSLTPDSNYGYTF
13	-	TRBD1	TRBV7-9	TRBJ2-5	TGTGCCAGCAGTTTGGACAGGGAAGAGACCCAGTACTTC	CASSLDREETQYF
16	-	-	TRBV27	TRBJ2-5	TGTGCCAGCAGTTTATCTCGCAGGGGCCTCGGAGAGACCCAGTACTTC	CASSLSRRGLGETQYF
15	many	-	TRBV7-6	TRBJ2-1	TGTGCCAGCAGCTTAGAAAGAGGAGGGCTTGACCGGCAGTTCTTC	CASSLERGGLDRQFF
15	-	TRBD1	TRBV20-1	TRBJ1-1	TGCAGTGCTGAGGGCGGGGACAGGGGGCACACTGAAGCTTTCTTT	CSAEGGDRGHTEAFF
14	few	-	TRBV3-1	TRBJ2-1	TGTGCCAGCAGCCAAGTTCCCAGAAACAATGAGCAGTTCTTC	CASSQVPRNNEQFF
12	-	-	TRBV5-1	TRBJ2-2	TGCGCCAGCCCAGCAGAGACCGGGGAGCTGTTTTTT	CASPAETGELFF
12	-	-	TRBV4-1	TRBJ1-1	TGCGCCAGTCGTGAGGGACCAACTGAAGCTTTCTTT	CASREGPTEAFF
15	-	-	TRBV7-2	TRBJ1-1	TGTGCCAGCAGCTTCCTTCTCAGGGGGAACACTGAAGCTTTCTTT	CASSFLLRGNTEAFF
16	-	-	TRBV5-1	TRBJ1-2	TGCGCCAGCAGCTTGGGGTATGAGGGTCCCAACTATGGCTACACCTTC	CASSLGYEGPNYGYTF
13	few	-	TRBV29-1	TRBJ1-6	TGCAGCGTTGAGGAGGACCCCGGTTCACCCCTCCACTTT	CSVEEDPGSPLHF
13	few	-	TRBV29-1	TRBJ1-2	TGCAGCGTTGACCTAGGGAGGGGCGCCGGCTACACCTTC	CSVDLGRGAGYTF
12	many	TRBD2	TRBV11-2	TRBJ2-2	TGTGCCAGCAGCGGACTAGCCGGGGAGCTGTTTTTT	CASSGLAGELFF
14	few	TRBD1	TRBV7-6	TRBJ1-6	TGTGCCAGCAGCGTGGGACAGGGGGCTTCACCCCTCCACTTT	CASSVGQGASPLHF
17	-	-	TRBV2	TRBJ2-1	TGTGCCAGCAGTGAATTTAGAATTGGGGGCCCTTACAATGAGCAGTTCTTC	CASSEFRIGGPYNEQFF
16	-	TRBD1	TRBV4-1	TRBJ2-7	TGCGCCAGCAGCCCCAGAGGGGGCAGCCCCTCCTACGAGCAGTACTTC	CASSPRGGSPSYEQYF
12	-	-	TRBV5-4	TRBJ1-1	TGTGCCACCCAGCGGGAAGAGGCTGAAGCTTTCTTT	CATQREEAEAFF
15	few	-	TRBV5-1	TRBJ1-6	TGCGCCAGCAGCCCGGTTGGGGACCGTAATTCACCCCTCCACTTT	CASSPVGDRNSPLHF
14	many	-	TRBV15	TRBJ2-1	TGTGCCACCAGCGTACAAAGCTCCTACAATGAGCAGTTCTTC	CATSVQSSYNEQFF
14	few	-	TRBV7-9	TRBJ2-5	TGTGCCAGCAGCTTAGACTCTGCTCAAGAGACCCAGTACTTC	CASSLDSAQETQYF
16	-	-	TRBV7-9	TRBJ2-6	TGTGCCAGCAGCTCCGGAGTTCTATGGGGGGCCAACGTCCTGACTTTC	CASSSGVLWGANVLTF
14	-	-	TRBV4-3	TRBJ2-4	TGCGCCAGCAGCCCGTGGCAGGGACACAGCATTCAGTACTTC	CASSPWQGHSIQYF
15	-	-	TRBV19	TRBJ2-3	TGTGCCTCCGCCTCTGAGAGCAGAAGCACAGATACGCAGTATTTT	CASASESRSTDTQYF
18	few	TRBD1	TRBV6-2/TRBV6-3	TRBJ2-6	TGTGCCAGCAGTTACTCCGGGACAGCCTACTCTGGGGCCAACGTCCTGACTTTC	CASSYSGTAYSGANVLTF
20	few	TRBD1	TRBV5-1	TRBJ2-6	TGCGCCAGCAGCTTCCTCTCACCGACAGGGGTATTCTCTGGGGCCAACGTCCTGACTTTC	CASSFLSPTGVFSGANVLTF
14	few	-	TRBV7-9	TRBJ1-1	TGTGCCAGCAGGTCAGGAGGACTGGGCACTGAAGCTTTCTTT	CASRSGGLGTEAFF
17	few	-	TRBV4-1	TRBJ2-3	TGCGCCAGCAGCCAAGAATCCGTACGGAAAAGCACAGATACGCAGTATTTT	CASSQESVRKSTDTQYF
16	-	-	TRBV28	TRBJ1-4	TGTGCCAGCAGTTGGCCGGGACGTCAGCTTAATGAAAAACTGTTTTTT	CASSWPGRQLNEKLFF